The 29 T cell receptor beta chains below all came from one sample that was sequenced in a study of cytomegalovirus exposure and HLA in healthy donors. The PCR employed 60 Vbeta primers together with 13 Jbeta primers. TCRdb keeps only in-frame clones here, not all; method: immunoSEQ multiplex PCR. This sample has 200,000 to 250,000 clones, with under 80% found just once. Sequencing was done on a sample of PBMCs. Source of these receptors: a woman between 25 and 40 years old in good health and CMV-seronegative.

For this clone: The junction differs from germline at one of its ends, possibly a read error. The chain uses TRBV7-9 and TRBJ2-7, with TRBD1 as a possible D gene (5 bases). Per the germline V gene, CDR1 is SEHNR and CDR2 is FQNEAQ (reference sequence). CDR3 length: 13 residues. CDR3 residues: CSSSFAGKYEQYF. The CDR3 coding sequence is TGTTCCAGCAGCTTCGCAGGGAAGTACGAGCAGTACTTC.

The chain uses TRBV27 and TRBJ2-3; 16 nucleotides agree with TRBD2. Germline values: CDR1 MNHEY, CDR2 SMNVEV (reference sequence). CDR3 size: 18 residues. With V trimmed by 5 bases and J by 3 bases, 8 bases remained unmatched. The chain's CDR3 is CASSLRGTSGRVTDTQYF. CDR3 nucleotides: TGTGCCAGCAGTCTTCGGGGGACTAGCGGGAGGGTTACAGATACGCAGTATTTT.

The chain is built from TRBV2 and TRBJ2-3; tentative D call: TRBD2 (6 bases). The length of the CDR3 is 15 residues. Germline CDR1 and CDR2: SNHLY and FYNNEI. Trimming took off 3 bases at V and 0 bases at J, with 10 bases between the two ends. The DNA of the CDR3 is TGTGCCAGCAGTGAGGTAGCGGCAAGCACAGATACGCAGTATTTT. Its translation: CASSEVAASTDTQYF.

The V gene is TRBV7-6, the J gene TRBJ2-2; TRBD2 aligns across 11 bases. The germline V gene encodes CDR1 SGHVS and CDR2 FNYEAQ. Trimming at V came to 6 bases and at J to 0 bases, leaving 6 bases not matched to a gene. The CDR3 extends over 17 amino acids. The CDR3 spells CASRPASGGPNTGELFF. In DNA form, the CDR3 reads TGTGCCAGCAGACCCGCTAGCGGGGGGCCGAACACCGGGGAGCTGTTTTTT.

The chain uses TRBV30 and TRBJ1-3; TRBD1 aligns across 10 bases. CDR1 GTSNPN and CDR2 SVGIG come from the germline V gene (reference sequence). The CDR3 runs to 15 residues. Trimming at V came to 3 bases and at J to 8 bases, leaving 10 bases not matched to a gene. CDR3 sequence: CAWRPGTGARDTIYF. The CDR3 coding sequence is TGTGCCTGGAGGCCCGGGACAGGGGCCAGAGACACCATATATTTT.

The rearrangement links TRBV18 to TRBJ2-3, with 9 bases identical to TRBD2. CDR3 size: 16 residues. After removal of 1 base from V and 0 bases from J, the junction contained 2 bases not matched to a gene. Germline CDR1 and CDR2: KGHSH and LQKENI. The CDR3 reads CASSPQLAGSTDTQYF. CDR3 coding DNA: TGTGCCAGCTCACCACAACTAGCGGGCAGCACAGATACGCAGTATTTT.

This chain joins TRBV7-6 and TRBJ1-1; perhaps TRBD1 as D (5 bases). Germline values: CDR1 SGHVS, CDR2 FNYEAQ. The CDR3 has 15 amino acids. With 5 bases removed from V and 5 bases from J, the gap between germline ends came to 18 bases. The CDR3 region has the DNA TGTGCCAGCAGCGCTTCCCGGGACGGGGGAACTGAAGCTTTCTTT. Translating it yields CASSASRDGGTEAFF.

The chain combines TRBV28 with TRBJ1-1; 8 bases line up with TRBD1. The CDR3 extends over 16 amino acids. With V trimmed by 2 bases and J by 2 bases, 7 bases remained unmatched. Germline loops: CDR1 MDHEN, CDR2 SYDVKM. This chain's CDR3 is CASSLARGPGNTEAFF. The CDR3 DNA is TGTGCCAGCAGTTTAGCCAGGGGGCCGGGCAACACTGAAGCTTTCTTT.

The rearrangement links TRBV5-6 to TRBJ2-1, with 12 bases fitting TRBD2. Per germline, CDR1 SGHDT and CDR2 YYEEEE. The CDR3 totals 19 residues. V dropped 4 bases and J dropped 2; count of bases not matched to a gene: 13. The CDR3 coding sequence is TGTGCCAGCAGCGGAGGGACGGGAACTAGCGGGGGGACCTACAATGAGCAGTTCTTC. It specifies CASSGGTGTSGGTYNEQFF.

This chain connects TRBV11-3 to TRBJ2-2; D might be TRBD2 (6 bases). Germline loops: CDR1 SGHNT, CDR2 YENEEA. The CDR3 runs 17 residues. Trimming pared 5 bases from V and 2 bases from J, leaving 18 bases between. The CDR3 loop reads CASSPQTRMINTGELFF. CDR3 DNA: TGTGCCAGCAGCCCCCAGACTAGAATGATCAACACCGGGGAGCTGTTTTTT.

DNA of the CDR3: TGTGCCACCAGCAGAGGGCCGGGGACAAGAGGCTACACCTTC. This codes for CATSRGPGTRGYTF. This chain connects TRBV15 to TRBJ1-2, with D perhaps matching TRBD1 (6 bases). Trimming removed 1 base from V and 8 bases from J, with 14 bases in between. Germline V gene sequence: CDR1 LNHNV, CDR2 YYDKDF (reference sequence). The CDR3 has 14 amino acids.

CDR3 coding DNA: TGTGCCAGCAGACGACAGGGGACGAACACTGAAGCTTTCTTT. Encoded protein: CASRRQGTNTEAFF. The V call is TRBV6-5, the J call TRBJ1-1; the match to TRBD1 covers 8 bases. With V trimmed by 6 bases and J by 1 base, 4 bases remained unmatched. There are 14 residues in the CDR3. Germline CDR1 reads MNHEY; CDR2 reads SVGAGI.

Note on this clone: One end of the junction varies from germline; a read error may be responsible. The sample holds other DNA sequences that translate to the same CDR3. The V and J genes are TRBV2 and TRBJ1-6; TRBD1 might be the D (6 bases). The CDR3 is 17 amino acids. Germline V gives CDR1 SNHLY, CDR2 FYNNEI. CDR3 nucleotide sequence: TGTGCCAGCAGGGCCGGGACAACGATAGCCTATAATTCCCCCCTCCACTTT. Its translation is CASRAGTTIAYNSPLHF.

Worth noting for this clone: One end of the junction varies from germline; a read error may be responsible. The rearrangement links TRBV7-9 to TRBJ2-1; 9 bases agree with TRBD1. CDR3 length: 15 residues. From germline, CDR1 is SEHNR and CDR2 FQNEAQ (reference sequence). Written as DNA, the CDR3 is TGTTCCAGCAGCCCCCCTCGGGACAGGGAAGATGAGCAGTTCTTC. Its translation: CSSSPPRDREDEQFF.

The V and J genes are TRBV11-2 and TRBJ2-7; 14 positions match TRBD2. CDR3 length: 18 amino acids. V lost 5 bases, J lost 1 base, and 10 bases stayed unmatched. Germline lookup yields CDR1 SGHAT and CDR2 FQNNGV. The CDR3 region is CASSINTGTSGGSYEQYF. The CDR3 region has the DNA TGTGCCAGCAGCATTAATACCGGGACTAGCGGGGGATCCTACGAGCAGTACTTC. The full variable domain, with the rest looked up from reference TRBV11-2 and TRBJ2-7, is EAGVAQSPRYKIIEKRQSVAFWCNPISGHATLYWYQQILGQGPKLLIQFQNNGVVDDSQLPKDRFSAERLKGVDSTLKIQPAKLEDSAVYLCASSINTGTSGGSYEQYFGPGTRLTVT.

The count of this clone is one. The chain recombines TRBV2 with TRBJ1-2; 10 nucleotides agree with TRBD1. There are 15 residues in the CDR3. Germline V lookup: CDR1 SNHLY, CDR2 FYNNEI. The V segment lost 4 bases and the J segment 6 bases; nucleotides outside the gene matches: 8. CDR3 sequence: CASSVVRDRGNGYTF. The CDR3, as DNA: TGTGCCAGCAGTGTAGTTAGGGACAGGGGAAATGGCTACACCTTC.

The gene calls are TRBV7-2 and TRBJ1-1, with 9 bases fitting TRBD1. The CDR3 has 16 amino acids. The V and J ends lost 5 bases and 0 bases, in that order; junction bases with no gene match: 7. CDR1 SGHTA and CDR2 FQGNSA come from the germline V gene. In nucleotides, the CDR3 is TGTGCCAGCAGCCCCGGGACAGGGTTAATGAACACTGAAGCTTTCTTT. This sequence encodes CASSPGTGLMNTEAFF. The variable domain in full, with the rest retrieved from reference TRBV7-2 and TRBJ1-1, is GAGVSQSPSNKVTEKGKDVELRCDPISGHTALYWYRQSLGQGLEFLIYFQGNSAPDKSGLPSDRFSAERTGGSVSTLTIQRTQQEDSAVYLCASSPGTGLMNTEAFFGQGTRLTVV.

The CDR3 loop reads CATSRDESSGANVLTF. The CDR3 bases are TGTGCCACCAGCAGAGATGAGAGCTCTGGGGCCAACGTCCTGACTTTC. The chain is built from TRBV15 and TRBJ2-6, with D unclear. This CDR3 is 16 amino acids long. CDR1 is LNHNV, CDR2 YYDKDF, per germline (reference sequence). The V gene lost 0 bases and the J gene lost 0 bases, with 6 bases spanning the gap. Full variable domain (missing parts from reference TRBV15 and TRBJ2-6): DAMVIQNPRYQVTQFGKPVTLSCSQTLNHNVMYWYQQKSSQAPKLLFHYYDKDFNNEADTPDNFQSRRPNTSFCFLDIRSPGLGDTAMYLCATSRDESSGANVLTFGAGSRLTVL.

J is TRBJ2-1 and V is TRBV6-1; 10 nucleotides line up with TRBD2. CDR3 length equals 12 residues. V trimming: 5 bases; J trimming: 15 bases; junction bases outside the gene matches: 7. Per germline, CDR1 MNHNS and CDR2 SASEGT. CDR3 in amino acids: CASSLLAGVPFF. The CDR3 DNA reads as TGTGCCAGCAGTCTCCTAGCGGGGGTTCCGTTCTTC.

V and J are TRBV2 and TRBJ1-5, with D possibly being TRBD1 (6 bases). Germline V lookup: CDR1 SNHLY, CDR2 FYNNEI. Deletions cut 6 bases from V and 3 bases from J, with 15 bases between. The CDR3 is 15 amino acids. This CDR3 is CASRTGQIFNQPQHF. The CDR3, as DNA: TGTGCCAGCAGGACCGGACAGATATTCAATCAGCCCCAGCATTTT.

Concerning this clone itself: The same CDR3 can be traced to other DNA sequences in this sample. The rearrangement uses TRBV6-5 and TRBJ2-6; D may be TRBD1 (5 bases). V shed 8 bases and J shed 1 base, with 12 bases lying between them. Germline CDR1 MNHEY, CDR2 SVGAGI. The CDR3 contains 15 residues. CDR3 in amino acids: CASSAGFSGANVLTF. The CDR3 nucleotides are TGTGCCAGCTCAGCAGGGTTTTCTGGGGCCAACGTCCTGACTTTC.

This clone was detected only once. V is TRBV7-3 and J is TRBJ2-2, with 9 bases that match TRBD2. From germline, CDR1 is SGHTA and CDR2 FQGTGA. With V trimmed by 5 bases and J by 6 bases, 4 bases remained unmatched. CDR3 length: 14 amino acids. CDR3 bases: TGTGCCAGCAGCCAGCTAGCGGGACCCGGGGAGCTGTTTTTT. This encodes CASSQLAGPGELFF.

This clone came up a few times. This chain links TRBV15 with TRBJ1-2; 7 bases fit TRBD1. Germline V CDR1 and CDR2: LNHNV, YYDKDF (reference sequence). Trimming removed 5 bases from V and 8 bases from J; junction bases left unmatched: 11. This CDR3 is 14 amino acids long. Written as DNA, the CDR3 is TGTGCCACCAGCTCTACGACAGGGAGTGGAGGCTACACCTTC. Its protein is CATSSTTGSGGYTF.

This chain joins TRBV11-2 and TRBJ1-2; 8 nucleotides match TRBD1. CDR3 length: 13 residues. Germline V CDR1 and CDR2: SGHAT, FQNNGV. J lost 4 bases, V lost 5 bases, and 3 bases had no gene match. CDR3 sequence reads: CASSEDRVYGYTF. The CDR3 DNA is TGTGCCAGCAGCGAGGACAGGGTCTATGGCTACACCTTC.

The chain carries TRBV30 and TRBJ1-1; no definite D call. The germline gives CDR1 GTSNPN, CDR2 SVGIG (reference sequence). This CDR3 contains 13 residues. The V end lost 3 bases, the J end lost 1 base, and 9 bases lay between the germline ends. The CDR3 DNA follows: TGTGCCTGGAGCCGACTTGCGAACACTGAAGCTTTCTTT. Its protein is CAWSRLANTEAFF.

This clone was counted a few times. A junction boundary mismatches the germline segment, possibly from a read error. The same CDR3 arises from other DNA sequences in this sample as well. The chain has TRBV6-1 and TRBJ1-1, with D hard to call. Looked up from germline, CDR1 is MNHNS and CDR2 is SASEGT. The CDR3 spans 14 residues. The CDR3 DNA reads TGCGCCAGCAGTGACCACACGGGGAGCCCTGAAGCTTTCTTT. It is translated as CASSDHTGSPEAFF.

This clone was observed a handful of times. CDR3 sequence reads: CASSPDRSGGTGEKLFF. In nucleotides, the CDR3 is TGTGCCAGCTCACCAGACAGGTCGGGTGGAACTGGAGAAAAACTGTTTTTT. The rearrangement links TRBV18 to TRBJ1-4, with D possibly matching TRBD1 (6 bases). Trimming removed 2 bases at V and 8 bases at J, with 21 bases between. Germline CDR1 and CDR2: KGHSH and LQKENI. The CDR3 is 17 amino acids.

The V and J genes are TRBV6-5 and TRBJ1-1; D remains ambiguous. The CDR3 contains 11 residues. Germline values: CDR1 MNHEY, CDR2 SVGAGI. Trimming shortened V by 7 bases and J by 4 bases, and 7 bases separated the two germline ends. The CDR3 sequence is CASKRGTEAFF. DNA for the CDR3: TGTGCCAGCAAGCGCGGCACTGAAGCTTTCTTT.

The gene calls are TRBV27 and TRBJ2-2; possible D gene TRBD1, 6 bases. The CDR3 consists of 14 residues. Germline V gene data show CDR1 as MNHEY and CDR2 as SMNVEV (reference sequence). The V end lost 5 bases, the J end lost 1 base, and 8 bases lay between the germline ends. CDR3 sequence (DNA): TGTGCCAGCAGTCCGGGACAGAACACCGGGGAGCTGTTTTTT. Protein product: CASSPGQNTGELFF.